This T cell receptor beta chain was captured by sequencing in a study of shared clonotypes between healthy human individuals. The CDR3 has 13 residues. Germline V gene lookup returns CDR1 MDHEN and CDR2 SYDVKM. Trimming pared 3 bases from V and 6 bases from J, leaving 11 bases between. CD8 cells classed as naive were CD45RO-negative and positively selected for CCR7, excluding terminally differentiated effector memory CD45RA+ cells. Donors, without exception, were Caucasian adults residing in Nashville, Tennessee. As handled by the study authors: There were no quality scores in the junction-only immunoSEQ sequences, so filtering differed. Method: immunoSEQ multiplex PCR; TCRdb's copy keeps in-frame clones and lacks some. From that table come the V and J calls and clone size; the DNA was used to work out D and trimming. The repertoire holds about 2.1 million clones, with roughly 95% as singletons.

V is TRBV28 and J is TRBJ1-2, with D possibly matching TRBD1 (6 bases). The sample comprised naive CD8+ T cells from PBMCs. This TCR was sampled from a man between 18 and 35 years old in good health. Some clones in this sample may be carry-over from other donors' samples. CDR3 sequence reads: CASSLLRGNGYTF. CDR3 nucleotide sequence: TGTGCCAGCAGTTTGCTCAGGGGTAATGGCTACACCTTC.